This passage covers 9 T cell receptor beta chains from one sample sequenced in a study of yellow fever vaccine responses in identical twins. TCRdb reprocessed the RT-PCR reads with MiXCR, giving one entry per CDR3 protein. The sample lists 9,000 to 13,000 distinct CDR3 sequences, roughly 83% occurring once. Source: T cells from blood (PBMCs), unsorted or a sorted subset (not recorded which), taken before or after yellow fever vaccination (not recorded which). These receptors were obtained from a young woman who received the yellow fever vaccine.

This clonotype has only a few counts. DNA of the CDR3: TGTGCCAGCAAAGGACAAGAAGTATGGTTGAACACTGAAGCTTTCTTT. This sequence encodes CASKGQEVWLNTEAFF. J is TRBJ1-1 and V is TRBV2; TRBD1 might be the D (5 bases). V was pared by 7 bases and J by 0 bases, with 18 bases between. The germline V gene encodes CDR1 SNHLY and CDR2 FYNNEI. The CDR3 loop spans 16 amino acids.

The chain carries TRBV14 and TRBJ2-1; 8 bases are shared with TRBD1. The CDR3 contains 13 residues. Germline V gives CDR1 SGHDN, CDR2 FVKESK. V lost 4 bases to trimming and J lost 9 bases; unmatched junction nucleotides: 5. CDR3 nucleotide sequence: TGTGCCAGCAGCCCGGACAGGGTTACTGAGCAGTTCTTC. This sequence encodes CASSPDRVTEQFF.

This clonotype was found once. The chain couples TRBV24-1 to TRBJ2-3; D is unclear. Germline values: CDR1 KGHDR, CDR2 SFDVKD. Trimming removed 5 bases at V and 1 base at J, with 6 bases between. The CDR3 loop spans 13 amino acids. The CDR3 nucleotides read TGTGCCACCAGTGGATCCGGCACAGATACGCAGTATTTT. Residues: CATSGSGTDTQYF.

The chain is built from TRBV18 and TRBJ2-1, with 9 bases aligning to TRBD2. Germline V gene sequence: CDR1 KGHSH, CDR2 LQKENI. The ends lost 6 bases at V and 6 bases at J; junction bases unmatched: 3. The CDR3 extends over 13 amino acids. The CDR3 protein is CASSPGLANEQFF. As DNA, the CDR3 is TGTGCCAGCTCCCCGGGACTAGCCAATGAGCAGTTCTTC.

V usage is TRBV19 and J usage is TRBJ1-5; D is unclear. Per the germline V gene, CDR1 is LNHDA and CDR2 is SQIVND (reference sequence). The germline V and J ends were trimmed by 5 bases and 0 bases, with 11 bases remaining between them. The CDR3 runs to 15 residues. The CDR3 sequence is CASSSDGISNQPQHF. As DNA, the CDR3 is TGTGCCAGTAGTTCCGACGGAATTAGCAATCAGCCCCAGCATTTT.

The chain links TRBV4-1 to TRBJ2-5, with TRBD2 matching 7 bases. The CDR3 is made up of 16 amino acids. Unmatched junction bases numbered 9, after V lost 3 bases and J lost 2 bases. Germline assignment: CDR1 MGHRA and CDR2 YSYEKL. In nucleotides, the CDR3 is TGCGCCAGCAGCCAGGCCGCGACTAGCCGACAAGAGACCCAGTACTTC. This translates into CASSQAATSRQETQYF.

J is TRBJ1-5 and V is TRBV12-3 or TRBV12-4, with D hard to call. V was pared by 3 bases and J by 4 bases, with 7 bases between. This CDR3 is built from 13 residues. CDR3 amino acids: CASSLDRNQPQHF. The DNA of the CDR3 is TGTGCCAGCAGTTTGGACCGAAATCAGCCCCAGCATTTT.

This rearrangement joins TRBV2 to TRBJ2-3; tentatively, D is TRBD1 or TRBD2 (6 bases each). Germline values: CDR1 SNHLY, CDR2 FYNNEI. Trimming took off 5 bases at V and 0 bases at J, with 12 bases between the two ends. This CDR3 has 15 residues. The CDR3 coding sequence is TGTGCCAGCAGTCTTCAGGGGACTAGCACAGATACGCAGTATTTT. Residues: CASSLQGTSTDTQYF.

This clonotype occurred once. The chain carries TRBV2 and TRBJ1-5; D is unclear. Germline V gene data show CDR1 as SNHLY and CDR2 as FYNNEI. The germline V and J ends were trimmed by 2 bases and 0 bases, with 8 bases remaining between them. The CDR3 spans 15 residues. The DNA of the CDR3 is TGTGCCAGCAGTGAAAGGTGGGGTAGCAATCAGCCCCAGCATTTT. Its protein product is CASSERWGSNQPQHF.